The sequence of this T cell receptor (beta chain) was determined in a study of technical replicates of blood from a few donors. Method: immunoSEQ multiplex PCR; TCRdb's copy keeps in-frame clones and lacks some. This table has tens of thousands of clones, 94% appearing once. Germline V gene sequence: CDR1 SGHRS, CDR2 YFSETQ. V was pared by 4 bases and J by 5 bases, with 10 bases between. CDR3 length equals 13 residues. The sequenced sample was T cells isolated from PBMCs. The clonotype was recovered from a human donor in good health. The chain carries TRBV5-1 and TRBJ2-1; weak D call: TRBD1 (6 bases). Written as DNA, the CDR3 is TGCGCCAGCAGCGTTCGGACAGACAATGAGCAGTTCTTC. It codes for CASSVRTDNEQFF.